This TCR beta chain was recovered during a study of vaccination effects on CD4 cells after COVID-19. The CDR3 sequence is 15 residues long. Germline CDR1 and CDR2: MNHEY and SVGAGI. The V and J ends lost 6 bases and 3 bases, in that order; junction bases with no gene match: 10. Profiled with immunoSEQ multiplex PCR; TCRdb holds only in-frame clones, not every one. This sample has over 50,000 clones, with around four fifths found just once. Viral peptide pools were used in the ViraFEST assay to expand antigen-specific CD4+ T cells, and sequencing came afterward. With 10 to 11 days of culture completed, CD4+ T cells were isolated. It was two doses of either the BNT162b2 or mRNA-1273 vaccine that participants received. This clone was counted between two and nine times. The antigen remains unidentified.

The chain recombines TRBV6-5 with TRBJ1-1, with 7 bases identical to TRBD1. This clonotype was sampled from a human donor who received a COVID-19 vaccine. Sequenced here: CD4+ T cells from PBMCs cultured with HCoV-229E spike peptides, sampled after COVID-19 vaccination. In DNA form, the CDR3 reads TGTGCCAGCAGGGCCATCACAGGGGCCCACACTGAAGCTTTCTTT. Protein product: CASRAITGAHTEAFF.